The rows below give T cell receptor beta chains drawn from one sample of a study of shared clonotypes between healthy human individuals. The table came from immunoSEQ multiplex PCR; TCRdb's copy has only in-frame clones and leaves some out. This table holds about 710,000 clones, just under 75% found once. The sample taken for sequencing was memory CD4+ T cells sorted from blood. These receptors all come from a woman aged 25 to 39 in good health. Each CDR3 is given with its conserved first and last residue. A D gene is named only where the DNA matches it firmly. Some rows have no size entry. The others give once, few or many, or a class for an expanded clone.

J	V	D	size	DNA	CDR3
TRBJ2-2	TRBV27	TRBD2	-	TGTGCCAGCAGTTTTAATAGCGGGAGGCACACCCACACCGGGGAGCTGTTTTTT	CASSFNSGRHTHTGELFF
TRBJ1-2	TRBV6-6	TRBD1	-	TGTGCCAGCAGTTACGAACAGGGGGATGGCTACACCTTC	CASSYEQGDGYTF
TRBJ1-2	TRBV6-5	-	-	TGTGCCAGCAGTTACCTCGGAGGGAGTAACTATGGCTACACCTTC	CASSYLGGSNYGYTF
TRBJ1-5	TRBV6-1	TRBD1	once	TGTGCCAGCAGTGCCTGGACAGGGATTAACCAGCCCCAGCATTTT	CASSAWTGINQPQHF
TRBJ2-7	TRBV15	-	-	TGTGCCACCAGCAGAGATCCCACTTACTACGAGCAGTACTTC	CATSRDPTYYEQYF
TRBJ2-1	TRBV30	TRBD2	-	TGTGCCTTGACTAGCGGGAGGGGTAATGAGCAGTTCTTC	CALTSGRGNEQFF
TRBJ1-1	TRBV19	-	-	TGTGCCAGTAGTATTCCGGGACGGTTGAACACTGAAGCTTTCTTT	CASSIPGRLNTEAFF
TRBJ2-5	TRBV6-5	-	-	TGTGCCAGCAGTTACTCGAGTTACACCTACCGGGAGACCCAGTACTTC	CASSYSSYTYRETQYF
TRBJ2-3	TRBV7-6	TRBD2	-	TGTGCCAGCTTAAGACTAGCGGGAGGCACAGATACGCAGTATTTT	CASLRLAGGTDTQYF
TRBJ2-3	TRBV28	-	-	TGTGCCAGCAGACAGGTCTGGGATACGCAGTATTTT	CASRQVWDTQYF
TRBJ2-1	TRBV20-1	-	-	TGCAGTGCCCGCCCGAGGAATGAGCAGTTCTTC	CSARPRNEQFF
TRBJ2-5	TRBV7-9	-	-	TGTGCCAGCACCCTGCACAGCGTGGAGACCCAGTACTTC	CASTLHSVETQYF
TRBJ2-7	TRBV15	-	-	TGTGCCACCAGCTTTGCTGGGGGGAGACTCTACGAGCAGTACTTC	CATSFAGGRLYEQYF
TRBJ1-5	TRBV6-1	-	once	TGTGCCAGCAGAGCTGCGGGGGGCAATCAGCCCCAGCATTTT	CASRAAGGNQPQHF
TRBJ2-3	TRBV6-1	-	-	TGTGCCAGCAGTGCCGTGTTAGCGGCAGGCACAGATACGCAGTATTTT	CASSAVLAAGTDTQYF
TRBJ1-5	TRBV27	-	-	TGTGCCAGCAGTTCGGGCAGGTATCAGCCCCAGCATTTT	CASSSGRYQPQHF
TRBJ2-2	TRBV18	TRBD2	-	TGTGCCAGCTCACCACGTGAAGCGGGAGACACCGGGGAGCTGTTTTTT	CASSPREAGDTGELFF
TRBJ2-1	TRBV2	TRBD2	-	TGTGCCAGCAGGGGAGGACTAGCGGGAGCGGGTGAGCAGTTCTTC	CASRGGLAGAGEQFF
TRBJ1-2	TRBV11-2	TRBD1	-	TGTGCCAGCAGCCCACAACGGACAGGGTATGGCTACACCTTC	CASSPQRTGYGYTF
TRBJ2-1	TRBV28	TRBD1	-	TGTGCCAGCAGTTCCCGGGACAGGGCCCTGTATGAGCAGTTCTTC	CASSSRDRALYEQFF
TRBJ1-6	TRBV30	-	many	TGTGCCTGGAGTGTAATTGGAAGCGATAATTCACCCCTCCACTTT	CAWSVIGSDNSPLHF
TRBJ2-3	TRBV7-2	TRBD1	-	TGTGCCAGCAGCTCCCGACAGGGCCCAGATACGCAGTATTTT	CASSSRQGPDTQYF
TRBJ1-5	TRBV18	-	-	TGTGCCAGCTCCACTTCCGGGGGTGGAACAGTGGGTCAGCCCCAGCATTTT	CASSTSGGGTVGQPQHF
TRBJ1-6	TRBV2	TRBD1	-	TGTGCCAGCAGTGGACAGGGTGCCACCCTCCACTTT	CASSGQGATLHF
TRBJ2-5	TRBV18	TRBD1	-	TGTGCCAGCTCACCAAGACAGGGGGAGGAGACCCAGTACTTC	CASSPRQGEETQYF
TRBJ2-7	TRBV18	-	once	TGTGCCAGCTCACCCGGGGCGAGCTCCTACGAGCAGTACTTC	CASSPGASSYEQYF
TRBJ2-3	TRBV2	TRBD2	-	TGTGCCAGCAACTTACTAGCGGGAGTTCCAGATACGCAGTATTTT	CASNLLAGVPDTQYF
TRBJ2-2	TRBV20-1	-	-	TGCAGTGCTCCCTCGGCCGGGGAGCTGTTTTTT	CSAPSAGELFF
TRBJ2-7	TRBV11-2	-	-	TGTGCCAGCAGCGGCGGCGGGACGGCCTACGAGCAGTACTTC	CASSGGGTAYEQYF
TRBJ2-5	TRBV15	-	few	TGTGCCACCAGCAGAGATCCAGGGCAGCAAGAGACCCAGTACTTC	CATSRDPGQQETQYF
TRBJ1-5	TRBV2	-	few	TGTGCCAGCAGCCAGGAACGGTTTAGCAATCAGCCCCAGCATTTT	CASSQERFSNQPQHF
TRBJ2-1	TRBV11-2	TRBD2	few	TGTGCCAGCAGTCATTACCCAATAGCGGGAGTCCGGAATGAGCAGTTCTTC	CASSHYPIAGVRNEQFF
TRBJ2-4	TRBV18	TRBD1	few	TGTGCCAGCTCAAGACAGGGTAGAGGTGCCAAAAACATTCAGTACTTC	CASSRQGRGAKNIQYF
TRBJ2-3	TRBV7-9	-	few	TGTGCCAGCAGCTTAGCCCGGGACCCCGGGGGAGATACGCAGTATTTT	CASSLARDPGGDTQYF
TRBJ1-3	TRBV18	-	-	TGTGCCAGCTCACCACCCGGGCTGGGGTTCGGTGGAAACACCATATATTTT	CASSPPGLGFGGNTIYF